Shown below are 19 T cell receptor beta chains from a single sample sequenced in a study of blood T cell repertoires in COVID-19. The repertoire was sequenced with immunoSEQ multiplex PCR; TCRdb's copy has only in-frame clones and lacks some. The repertoire includes fewer than 200,000 clones, almost 80% of them detected once, and roughly 28% sits in the top ten. Input material: peripheral blood. These receptors originate from a woman in her 70s with acute or convalescent COVID-19.

The chain is built from TRBV6-5 and TRBJ2-2; TRBD2 aligns across 7 bases. V was pared by 6 bases and J by 7 bases, with 11 bases of the junction left unmatched. The germline gives CDR1 MNHEY, CDR2 SVGAGI. The CDR3 runs 15 residues. For the CDR3, the DNA is TGTGCCAGCAGCCAGAGCGGGATAGGTGGCGGGGAGCTGTTTTTT. Encoded protein: CASSQSGIGGGELFF.

The genes are TRBV5-6 and TRBJ1-2; D remains unclear. V lost 4 bases to trimming and J lost 0 bases, with 13 bases between them. The CDR3 covers 15 residues. Germline assignment: CDR1 SGHDT and CDR2 YYEEEE. CDR3 coding DNA: TGTGCCAGCAGCCCTTCCTTCGGGGCTAACTATGGCTACACCTTC. As protein: CASSPSFGANYGYTF.

The rearrangement links TRBV2 to TRBJ1-6; no clear D. This CDR3 spans 13 amino acids. The germline CDR1 and CDR2 sequences are SNHLY and FYNNEI. Trimming took 4 bases from V and 4 from J, leaving 5 bases between them. CDR3 bases: TGTGCCAGCAGTGCGGAGTATAATTCACCCCTCCACTTT. This encodes CASSAEYNSPLHF.

This chain joins TRBV30 and TRBJ2-1; 11 bases line up with TRBD2. The CDR3 is 13 amino acids. The junction had 6 bases not matched to a gene; V was cut back by 7 bases and J by 7 bases. Germline CDR1 and CDR2: GTSNPN and SVGIG (reference sequence). CDR3 coding DNA: TGTGCCTCCCGACTAGCGGGAAGAAATGAGCAGTTCTTC. As protein: CASRLAGRNEQFF. Based on the CDR3 plus reference TRBV30 and TRBJ2-1, the full variable domain is SQTIHQWPATLVQPVGSPLSLECTVEGTSNPNLYWYRQAAGRGLQLLFYSVGIGQISSEVPQNLSASRPQDRQFILSSKKLLLSDSGFYLCASRLAGRNEQFFGPGTRLTVL.

V usage is TRBV27 and J usage is TRBJ2-1, with D perhaps matching TRBD2 (6 bases). V was pared by 2 bases and J by 0 bases, with 17 bases between. The length of the CDR3 is 18 residues. Germline lookup yields CDR1 MNHEY and CDR2 SMNVEV (reference sequence). Here the CDR3 DNA reads TGTGCCAGCAGTTTAAGTGGGAGGACTTTTTACTCCTACAATGAGCAGTTCTTC. It translates to CASSLSGRTFYSYNEQFF.

This clone was counted between two and nine times. J is TRBJ1-5 and V is TRBV2; a possible D gene is TRBD1 (6 bases). The CDR3 spans 15 residues. Trimming left V 5 bases short and J 0 bases short, with 11 bases between. Germline V gene sequence: CDR1 SNHLY, CDR2 FYNNEI. CDR3 residues: CASSPGQSSNQPQHF. The CDR3, as DNA: TGTGCCAGCAGTCCCGGACAGAGTAGCAATCAGCCCCAGCATTTT.

The V gene is TRBV3-1 (or the pseudogene TRBV3-2), the J gene TRBJ2-1, with a possible D match to TRBD2 (5 bases). Germline loops: CDR1 LGHDT, CDR2 YNNKEL (reference sequence). Trimming took off 1 base at V and 6 bases at J, with 16 bases between the two ends. This CDR3 comprises 16 residues. This chain's CDR3 is CASSQGPGNSGNEQFF. In DNA form, the CDR3 reads TGTGCCAGCAGCCAAGGCCCCGGGAATTCGGGCAATGAGCAGTTCTTC.

There are a few counts of this clone. This chain joins TRBV5-8 and TRBJ2-2, with D perhaps matching TRBD1 (5 bases). With 0 bases removed from V and 1 base from J, the gap between germline ends came to 7 bases. Per germline, CDR1 SGHTS and CDR2 YDEGEE. The CDR3 runs to 15 residues. CDR3 in DNA: TGTGCCAGCAGCTTGGAGGGGCAGAACACCGGGGAGCTGTTTTTT. It yields the protein CASSLEGQNTGELFF.

The chain links TRBV7-3 to TRBJ2-1, with 7 bases identical to TRBD1. Germline CDR1 reads SGHTA; CDR2 reads FQGTGA. The V segment lost 0 bases and the J segment 4 bases; nucleotides outside the gene matches: 3. The CDR3 is 15 amino acids. Here the CDR3 DNA reads TGTGCCAGCAGCTTAACCGGGACAGCATACAATGAGCAGTTCTTC. This encodes CASSLTGTAYNEQFF.

This clone showed up just a few times. The rearrangement links TRBV10-1 to TRBJ2-1; weak D call: TRBD2 (7 bases). The CDR3 loop spans 18 amino acids. V lost 2 bases and J lost 3, with 20 bases in between. Germline loops: CDR1 WNHNN, CDR2 SYGVQD (reference sequence). CDR3 nucleotide sequence: TGCGCCAGCAGTGAGAGGGGGACTACCCTAGGGTTCTACAATGAGCAGTTCTTC. Amino acids: CASSERGTTLGFYNEQFF.

This chain connects TRBV19 to TRBJ1-4, with 7 bases matching TRBD1. J lost 2 bases, V lost 3 bases, and 9 bases had no gene match. From germline, CDR1 is LNHDA and CDR2 SQIVND (reference sequence). The length of the CDR3 is 17 residues. The CDR3: CASSIGGQSLTNEKLFF. CDR3 sequence (DNA): TGTGCCAGTAGTATTGGGGGACAGTCACTCACTAATGAAAAACTGTTTTTT.

CDR3 residues: CAISRSVQNEQFF. CDR3 in DNA: TGTGCCATTTCCCGAAGCGTTCAAAATGAGCAGTTCTTC. The chain combines TRBV10-3 with TRBJ2-1; D call uncertain. V lost 9 bases and J 7 bases, leaving 16 bases between the germline ends. The CDR3 length is 13 residues. Germline CDR1 reads ENHRY; CDR2 reads SYGVKD.

The rearrangement links TRBV3-1 (or the pseudogene TRBV3-2) to TRBJ1-6; the D gene is possibly TRBD1 (5 bases). CDR1 is LGHDT and CDR2 is YNNKEL in the germline V gene (reference sequence). Between the trimmed V and J ends, which lost 4 bases and 5 bases, there was a span of 21 bases. This CDR3 is 18 amino acids long. The CDR3 nucleotides are TGTGCCAGCAGCCCTCAGGGCAGAAGAACTCTCGATAATTCACCCCTCCACTTT. Its translation: CASSPQGRRTLDNSPLHF.

The chain has TRBV15 and TRBJ2-2; TRBD1 agrees at 8 bases. This CDR3 region has 15 residues. V lost 5 bases and J lost 5; bases outside the gene matches: 7. The V gene's germline CDR1 is LNHNV and CDR2 YYDKDF (reference sequence). CDR3 bases: TGTGCCACCAGCTGGGGTCGGACAGGGACCGGGGAGCTGTTTTTT. This sequence encodes CATSWGRTGTGELFF.

This clone was observed a few times. J is TRBJ2-1 and V is TRBV18; 11 nucleotides align to TRBD2. This CDR3 spans 18 amino acids. Trimming at V came to 3 bases and at J to 2 bases, leaving 9 bases not matched to a gene. CDR1 and CDR2 (germline): KGHSH, LQKENI. In nucleotides, the CDR3 is TGTGCCAGCTCACCGGGGACTAGCGGACTACCCGCCTACAATGAGCAGTTCTTC. This sequence encodes CASSPGTSGLPAYNEQFF. The variable domain in full, completed from reference TRBV18 and TRBJ2-1, reads NAGVMQNPRHLVRRRGQEARLRCSPMKGHSHVYWYRQLPEEGLKFMVYLQKENIIDESGMPKERFSAEFPKEGPSILRIQQVVRGDSAAYFCASSPGTSGLPAYNEQFFGPGTRLTVL.

This chain joins TRBV7-2 and TRBJ2-7, with 9 bases aligning to TRBD1. This CDR3 comprises 16 residues. In germline, CDR1 is SGHTA, CDR2 FQGNSA. V was pared by 3 bases and J by 3 bases, with 9 bases of the junction left unmatched. The DNA for the CDR3 is TGTGCCAGCAGCTTGGACCCACCGGGACAGGGCTACGAGCAGTACTTC. This sequence encodes CASSLDPPGQGYEQYF.

The genes are TRBV5-5 and TRBJ1-2, with no clear D. V lost 0 bases, J lost 0 bases, and 6 bases lay in between. Germline V gene lookup returns CDR1 SGHKS and CDR2 YYEKEE (reference sequence). This CDR3 is 14 amino acids long. This chain's CDR3 is CASSLALANYGYTF. CDR3 bases: TGTGCCAGCAGCTTGGCCTTAGCTAACTATGGCTACACCTTC.

This clone appeared a few times. The chain joins TRBV29-1 to TRBJ2-2; 7 nucleotides match TRBD1. Looked up from germline, CDR1 is SQVTM and CDR2 is ANQGSEA. The CDR3 has 13 residues. J was trimmed by 4 bases and V by 7 bases; bases with no gene match: 6. The CDR3 loop is CSGNRGGTGELFF. In DNA, the CDR3 is TGCAGCGGGAACAGGGGTGGCACCGGGGAGCTGTTTTTT.

The V and J genes are TRBV3-1 (or the pseudogene TRBV3-2) and TRBJ1-2; TRBD1 might be the D (6 bases). Per germline, CDR1 LGHDT and CDR2 YNNKEL (reference sequence). The CDR3 length is 16 residues. Trimming left V 0 bases short and J 3 bases short, with 14 bases between. The CDR3 DNA sequence: TGTGCCAGCAGCCAAGATTTGGGGGGGCGCGACTATGGCTACACCTTC. Encoded protein: CASSQDLGGRDYGYTF.